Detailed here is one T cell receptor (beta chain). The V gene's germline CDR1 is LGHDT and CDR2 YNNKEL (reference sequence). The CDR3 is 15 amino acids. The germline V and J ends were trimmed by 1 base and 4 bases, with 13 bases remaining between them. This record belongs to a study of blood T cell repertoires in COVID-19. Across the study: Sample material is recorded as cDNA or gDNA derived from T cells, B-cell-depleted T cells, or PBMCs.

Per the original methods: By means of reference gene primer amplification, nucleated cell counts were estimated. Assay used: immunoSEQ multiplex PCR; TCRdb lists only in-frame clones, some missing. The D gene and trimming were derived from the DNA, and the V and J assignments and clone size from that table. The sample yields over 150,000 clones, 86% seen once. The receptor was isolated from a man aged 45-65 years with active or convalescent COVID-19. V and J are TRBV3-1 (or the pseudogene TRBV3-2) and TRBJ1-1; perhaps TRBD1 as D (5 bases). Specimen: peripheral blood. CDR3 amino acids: CASSQAFRVGTEAFF. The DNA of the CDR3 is TGTGCCAGCAGCCAAGCTTTCAGGGTGGGCACTGAAGCTTTCTTT.